Detailed here is one TCR beta chain. Its target is unknown. The data were obtained in a study of cytomegalovirus exposure and HLA in healthy donors. Both 60 Vbeta primers and 13 Jbeta primers went into the PCR. The method was immunoSEQ multiplex PCR; TCRdb's version includes in-frame clones alone and lacks a portion of them. This sample has some 120,000 clones; less than 85% occur once, and the top ten carry more than 2.5%. Study-level points and caveats: Certain sequence variants were highly shared and formed a cluster, and this cluster was likely a sequencing artifact.

The CDR3 contains 17 residues. Germline V gives CDR1 SNHLY, CDR2 FYNNEI. Germline trimming cut 7 bases from V and 3 bases from J; bases unmatched to any gene: 12. The V gene is TRBV2, the J gene TRBJ1-3; 10 bases are a match to TRBD1. The clonotype was recovered from a male donor in good health and CMV-seronegative. Source material: PBMCs. This CDR3 is CASIKLPGQGFGNTIYF. The CDR3 DNA reads TGTGCCAGCATTAAACTCCCGGGACAGGGGTTTGGAAACACCATATATTTT.